This T cell receptor beta chain appears in the sequencing data of a study of memory CD4+ T cells and cytomegalovirus serostatus. For the study at large: Of the healthy Belgian adults, roughly ten were CMV seropositive and 20 to 30 seronegative.

In this sample, this clone turned up a few times. Single viable CD3+CD4+CD8-CD45RO+ cells were sorted as the memory CD4+ T cells. Germline loops: CDR1 GTSNPN, CDR2 SVGIG (reference sequence). The CDR3 sequence is 13 residues long. V lost 4 bases, J lost 4 bases, and 11 bases lay in between. Assay used: immunoSEQ multiplex PCR; TCRdb lists only in-frame clones, some missing. The table has 70,000 to 90,000 clones, around 80% seen once. The chain is built from TRBV30 and TRBJ1-3, with D perhaps matching TRBD1 (6 bases). What was sequenced was memory CD4+ T cells from blood. This clonotype was sampled from an adult in good health and CMV-seropositive. CDR3 bases: TGTGCCTGGACCGGGACACGAGGAAACACCATATATTTT. Translating it yields CAWTGTRGNTIYF.